A single sample is the source of the 27 T cell receptor beta chains below, sequenced in a study of blood T cell repertoires in COVID-19. Using immunoSEQ multiplex PCR, the repertoire was profiled, and TCRdb retains in-frame clones only, with some absent. Counted here are about 170,000 clones, 70% to 90% occurring once; the ten biggest clones make up approximately 7.6%. The source material was peripheral blood. Every receptor here comes from a woman of 80 years or more with COVID-19, enrolled during active disease.

The CDR3: CSVGQMNTGELFF. The CDR3 DNA is TGCAGCGTTGGACAGATGAACACCGGGGAGCTGTTTTTT. The chain carries TRBV29-1 and TRBJ2-2; D may be TRBD1 (5 bases). V was trimmed by 4 bases and J by 1 base, leaving 7 bases between them. The CDR3 is 13 residues long. CDR1 SQVTM and CDR2 ANQGSEA come from the germline V gene.

The V gene is TRBV6-6, the J gene TRBJ2-7; the match to TRBD2 covers 12 bases. V lost 6 bases, J lost 3 bases, and 3 bases stayed unmatched. The CDR3 loop spans 14 amino acids. The V gene's germline CDR1 is MNHNY and CDR2 SVGAGI (reference sequence). The CDR3 DNA sequence: TGTGCCAGCAGCTCTAGCGGGGGGGGCTACGAGCAGTACTTC. It encodes CASSSSGGGYEQYF.

V is TRBV5-1 and J is TRBJ2-5; a weak D match, TRBD2 (6 bases). The CDR3 sequence is 13 residues long. V was pared by 6 bases and J by 5 bases, with 14 bases between. Germline values: CDR1 SGHRS, CDR2 YFSETQ. The DNA of the CDR3 is TGCGCCAGCAAATTGGAGGGGACGGAGACCCAGTACTTC. Translated: CASKLEGTETQYF.

The chain joins TRBV9 to TRBJ1-2; TRBD1 agrees at 8 bases. From germline, CDR1 is SGDLS and CDR2 YYNGEE. V lost 5 bases, J lost 2 bases, and 5 bases stayed unmatched. CDR3 length equals 14 residues. The DNA for the CDR3 is TGTGCCAGCAGGTCAGGGGGCGCGAACTATGGCTACACCTTC. Its protein is CASRSGGANYGYTF.

The genes are TRBV25-1 and TRBJ1-3; D is uncertain. Germline lookup yields CDR1 MGHDK and CDR2 SYGVNS. This CDR3 has 14 amino acids. V was trimmed by 4 bases and J by 7 bases, leaving 14 bases between them. The CDR3 loop is CASSADRGGNTIYF. The DNA for the CDR3 is TGTGCCAGCAGTGCGGACCGCGGAGGCAACACCATATATTTT.

J is TRBJ1-2 and V is TRBV6-5, with D perhaps matching TRBD1 (5 bases). Looked up from germline, CDR1 is MNHEY and CDR2 is SVGAGI. Trimming left V 2 bases short and J 7 bases short, with 8 bases between. The CDR3 runs to 12 residues. CDR3 sequence reads: CASSYQGGGYTF. The DNA for the CDR3 is TGTGCCAGCAGTTACCAGGGAGGTGGCTACACCTTC.

This clone was recorded a few times. The chain uses TRBV19 and TRBJ1-5, with 9 bases fitting TRBD1. The germline V gene encodes CDR1 LNHDA and CDR2 SQIVND (reference sequence). This CDR3 has 16 amino acids. Losses at the gene ends were 5 bases for V and 6 bases for J; bases not matched to a gene: 11. The CDR3 region is CASSLHPGQGLQPQHF. In DNA, the CDR3 is TGTGCCAGTAGTCTACACCCGGGACAGGGCCTTCAGCCCCAGCATTTT. The full variable domain, with the rest looked up from reference TRBV19 and TRBJ1-5, is DGGITQSPKYLFRKEGQNVTLSCEQNLNHDAMYWYRQDPGQGLRLIYYSQIVNDFQKGDIAEGYSVSREKKESFPLTVTSAQKNPTAFYLCASSLHPGQGLQPQHFGDGTRLSIL.

In its sample, this clone was seen once. The V and J genes are TRBV6-5 and TRBJ1-2; TRBD1 matches at 7 bases. The CDR3 has 16 amino acids. The junction had 13 bases not matched to a gene; V was cut back by 4 bases and J by 5 bases. Per the germline V gene, CDR1 is MNHEY and CDR2 is SVGAGI. In DNA, the CDR3 is TGTGCCAGCAGTTCTTTCGGCGTAGGGGGCGGGTATGGCTACACCTTC. Amino acids: CASSSFGVGGGYGYTF.

This clone was seen a few times. This chain uses TRBV7-3 with TRBJ1-6, with a tentative D call TRBD1 (6 bases). Germline V CDR1 and CDR2: SGHTA, FQGTGA. This CDR3 has 14 residues. The V gene lost 5 bases and the J gene lost 2 bases, with 7 bases spanning the gap. CDR3 nucleotide sequence: TGTGCCAGCAGCCGGGACACCTATAATTCACCCCTCCACTTT. Its translation is CASSRDTYNSPLHF.

This chain uses TRBV19 with TRBJ2-3, with 8 bases that match TRBD2. V shed 5 bases and J 0 bases; nucleotides not matched to a gene: 7. Germline lookup yields CDR1 LNHDA and CDR2 SQIVND (reference sequence). The CDR3 runs 16 residues. The DNA for the CDR3 is TGTGCCAGTAGTCCACGAGCGGGAGCTAGCACAGATACGCAGTATTTT. Protein sequence: CASSPRAGASTDTQYF.

This chain connects TRBV5-1 to TRBJ2-7; D ambiguous. CDR3 length: 11 residues. From germline, CDR1 is SGHRS and CDR2 YFSETQ. V was clipped by 4 bases and J by 4 bases, with 6 bases between them. The CDR3 coding sequence is TGCGCCAGCAGCGTTGCGTACGAGCAGTACTTC. It yields the protein CASSVAYEQYF.

This chain joins TRBV5-6 and TRBJ2-1, with TRBD2 as a possible D gene (6 bases). The length of the CDR3 is 14 residues. Per the germline V gene, CDR1 is SGHDT and CDR2 is YYEEEE. V lost 6 bases and J 4 bases, leaving 14 bases between the germline ends. CDR3 sequence (DNA): TGTGCCAGCACTTGGCGGCGGGGATACAATGAGCAGTTCTTC. The encoded protein is CASTWRRGYNEQFF.

The chain employs TRBV4-1 and TRBJ2-1, with 7 nucleotides matching TRBD2. This CDR3 has 16 amino acids. The germline V gene has CDR1 MGHRA and CDR2 YSYEKL. V lost 1 base to trimming and J lost 4 bases; unmatched junction nucleotides: 7. The CDR3 DNA reads TGCGCCAGCAGCCAAGCAGGGAGCGGGGTATACAATGAGCAGTTCTTC. The encoded protein is CASSQAGSGVYNEQFF.

Notes on this clone: A clone one base away is much larger, so this may be a read error. This chain links TRBV4-1 with TRBJ1-5; D is possibly TRBD1 (6 bases). The CDR3 spans 16 residues. Per germline, CDR1 MGHRA and CDR2 YSYEKL. The CDR3 coding sequence is TGCGCCAACAGCCGGGATGGACAGACCTCCAATCAGCCCCAGCATTTT. Its protein is CANSRDGQTSNQPQHF.

In this sample, this clone turned up a few times. One end of the junction is discordant with germline, which a read error may explain. The chain combines TRBV2 with TRBJ1-6; no definite D call. The CDR3 is made up of 14 amino acids. Germline CDR1 is SNHLY and CDR2 is FYNNEI. The CDR3 loop is CASREGGSNSPLHF. CDR3 in DNA: TGTGCCAGCAGAGAAGGCGGTTCGAATTCACCCCTCCACTTT.

The J gene is TRBJ2-7, the V gene TRBV4-1, with TRBD2 identical over 9 bases. CDR1 is MGHRA, CDR2 YSYEKL, per germline. The CDR3 is 16 residues long. Trimming cost V 1 base and J 2 bases; bases outside gene matches: 6. The CDR3 DNA follows: TGCGCCAGCAGCCAAGGTCTTCTAGCGGGGACCTACGAGCAGTACTTC. Its translation is CASSQGLLAGTYEQYF.

V gene TRBV5-1 combines with J gene TRBJ2-1, with 7 bases identical to TRBD1. The CDR3 is 14 residues long. Germline assignment: CDR1 SGHRS and CDR2 YFSETQ. Trimming at V came to 5 bases and at J to 5 bases, leaving 7 bases not matched to a gene. CDR3 coding DNA: TGCGCCAGCAGGAGGGACAGTGTCAACAATGAGCAGTTCTTC. It yields the protein CASRRDSVNNEQFF.

This clone has just a few counts. J is TRBJ2-5 and V is TRBV19, with D possibly matching TRBD2 (5 bases). The V end was cut by 0 bases, the J end by 5 bases, with 13 bases between. Per germline, CDR1 LNHDA and CDR2 SQIVND (reference sequence). This CDR3 contains 15 residues. The chain's CDR3 is CASSIDGIRGETQYF. DNA of the CDR3: TGTGCCAGTAGTATAGATGGGATCCGCGGGGAGACCCAGTACTTC.

The rearrangement links TRBV28 to TRBJ1-1; tentatively, D is TRBD1 (6 bases). Trimming pared 9 bases from V and 0 bases from J, leaving 11 bases between. Germline V gene sequence: CDR1 MDHEN, CDR2 SYDVKM. This CDR3 is 13 amino acids long. CDR3 amino acids: CASWTEMNTEAFF. In nucleotides, the CDR3 is TGTGCCAGTTGGACAGAGATGAACACTGAAGCTTTCTTT.

CDR3 region: CASKTRDSYGYTF. Written as DNA, the CDR3 is TGTGCCAGCAAGACTCGGGACAGCTATGGCTACACCTTC. The chain uses TRBV5-6 and TRBJ1-2; 7 nucleotides align to TRBD1. The germline CDR1 and CDR2 sequences are SGHDT and YYEEEE. The CDR3 is 13 residues long. Trimming cost V 6 bases and J 4 bases; bases outside gene matches: 6.

The genes are TRBV5-1 and TRBJ2-1; TRBD2 matches 9 bases. Germline-derived CDR1 and CDR2 are SGHRS and YFSETQ. There are 16 residues in the CDR3. Losses at the gene ends were 2 bases for V and 8 bases for J; bases not matched to a gene: 11. CDR3 DNA: TGCGCCAGCAGCTTTTCGGGACTAGCCCTCCGGGATGAGCAGTTCTTC. It encodes CASSFSGLALRDEQFF.

The chain joins TRBV5-1 to TRBJ2-6, with 9 bases fitting TRBD1. The CDR3 loop spans 14 amino acids. CDR1 SGHRS and CDR2 YFSETQ come from the germline V gene. J lost 12 bases, V lost 1 base, and 5 bases had no gene match. The CDR3 nucleotides read TGCGCCAGCAGCTTGACAGGGGGCTCGGGCGTCCTGACTTTC. Translated: CASSLTGGSGVLTF.

The gene calls are TRBV2 and TRBJ2-1; 13 bases fit TRBD2. The ends lost 4 bases at V and 7 bases at J; junction bases unmatched: 16. The CDR3 contains 19 residues. The germline V gene has CDR1 SNHLY and CDR2 FYNNEI. DNA for the CDR3: TGTGCCAGCAGTGGATCCGGGACTAGCGGGGTAATGGGTGCAAATGAGCAGTTCTTC. This encodes CASSGSGTSGVMGANEQFF.

The chain combines TRBV6-5 with TRBJ1-4, with a tentative D call TRBD1 (6 bases). There are 14 residues in the CDR3. V was pared by 6 bases and J by 5 bases, with 13 bases between. Per the germline V gene, CDR1 is MNHEY and CDR2 is SVGAGI. As DNA, the CDR3 is TGTGCCAGCAGAGGGGACACAGGGAATGAAAAACTGTTTTTT. This translates into CASRGDTGNEKLFF.

In this sample, this clone turned up once. V is TRBV9 and J is TRBJ2-1, with 8 bases identical to TRBD1. This CDR3 spans 15 amino acids. Germline CDR1 SGDLS, CDR2 YYNGEE. With V trimmed by 3 bases and J by 6 bases, 8 bases remained unmatched. This chain's CDR3 is CASSASPDRVNEQFF. In DNA, the CDR3 is TGTGCCAGCAGCGCCTCCCCGGACAGGGTCAATGAGCAGTTCTTC.

CDR3 nucleotides: TGTGCCAGCAGCCGGGACAGTACTTACCCCTATGGCTACACCTTC. Its translation is CASSRDSTYPYGYTF. V is TRBV7-3 and J is TRBJ1-2; TRBD1 matches 7 bases. Per germline, CDR1 SGHTA and CDR2 FQGTGA. J gave up 4 bases and V 5 bases, and 10 bases lay outside the gene matches. The CDR3 sequence is 15 residues long.

This rearrangement joins TRBV7-3 to TRBJ2-2; maybe TRBD2 (5 bases). V lost 5 bases and J 7 bases, leaving 14 bases between the germline ends. This CDR3 region has 14 residues. Germline V lookup: CDR1 SGHTA, CDR2 FQGTGA. The CDR3, as DNA: TGTGCCAGCAGCCCACGACCCGAGGGCGGGGAGCTGTTTTTT. Protein: CASSPRPEGGELFF.